One and the same sample provided the 15 T cell receptor beta chains below, sequenced in a study of blood T cell repertoires in COVID-19. The repertoire was sequenced with immunoSEQ multiplex PCR; TCRdb's copy has only in-frame clones and lacks some. The data show approximately 99,000 clones, with approximately 80% seen just once and roughly 4% held by the top ten. The sample was peripheral blood. These receptor sequences come from a woman in her 70s with acute or convalescent COVID-19.

The gene calls are TRBV7-9 and TRBJ2-7; TRBD2 matches at 8 bases. The CDR3 runs 16 residues. Germline V gives CDR1 SEHNR, CDR2 FQNEAQ (reference sequence). J gave up 5 bases and V 2 bases, and 11 bases lay outside the gene matches. CDR3 residues: CASSLYPGGPRNEQYF. The CDR3, as DNA: TGTGCCAGCAGCTTATACCCGGGAGGGCCTCGGAACGAGCAGTACTTC.

This rearrangement joins TRBV5-1 to TRBJ2-2; TRBD2 aligns across 10 bases. The CDR3 is 16 amino acids. V shed 4 bases and J 0 bases; nucleotides not matched to a gene: 3. Germline assignment: CDR1 SGHRS and CDR2 YFSETQ. The CDR3 reads CASSGSGGANTGELFF. The CDR3 region has the DNA TGCGCCAGCAGCGGCAGCGGGGGGGCGAACACCGGGGAGCTGTTTTTT.

The V gene is TRBV6-1, the J gene TRBJ2-1; TRBD2 matches at 9 bases. The CDR3 totals 16 residues. V was clipped by 0 bases and J by 7 bases; unmatched bases: 7. The germline CDR1 and CDR2 sequences are MNHNS and SASEGT. CDR3 amino acids: CASSEAMSGRRNEQFF. DNA for the CDR3: TGTGCCAGCAGTGAAGCTATGAGCGGGAGGAGGAATGAGCAGTTCTTC.

V gene TRBV6-6 combines with J gene TRBJ1-1, with D perhaps matching TRBD1 (5 bases). Per germline, CDR1 MNHNY and CDR2 SVGAGI (reference sequence). CDR3 length: 11 amino acids. V was clipped by 7 bases and J by 7 bases, with 10 bases between them. The CDR3 sequence is CASTGGFEAFF. The CDR3, as DNA: TGTGCCAGCACCGGGGGGTTTGAAGCTTTCTTT.

This chain connects TRBV2 to TRBJ1-5; TRBD1 aligns across 8 bases. The CDR3 sequence is 14 residues long. CDR1 is SNHLY, CDR2 FYNNEI, per germline. With 6 bases clipped from V and 7 bases from J, the junction kept 8 bases outside the gene matches. Here the CDR3 reads CASSATGGRQPQHF. CDR3 nucleotides: TGTGCCAGCAGCGCAACAGGGGGTCGACAGCCCCAGCATTTT. The full variable domain, completed using reference TRBV2 and TRBJ1-5, is EPEVTQTPSHQVTQMGQEVILRCVPISNHLYFYWYRQILGQKVEFLVSFYNNEISEKSEIFDDQFSVERPDGSNFTLKIRSTKLEDSAMYFCASSATGGRQPQHFGDGTRLSIL.

V usage is TRBV18 and J usage is TRBJ2-1, with D possibly being TRBD2 (6 bases). This CDR3 comprises 12 residues. V was cut by 4 bases and J by 8 bases, with 9 bases left in between. The germline CDR1 and CDR2 sequences are KGHSH and LQKENI. The CDR3 DNA reads TGTGCCAGCTCACAACTAGCCGATGAGCAGTTCTTC. Translating it yields CASSQLADEQFF.

V is TRBV18 and J is TRBJ1-2; D gene unclear. CDR1 is KGHSH, CDR2 LQKENI, per germline. Trimming stripped 1 base from V and 4 bases from J, with 16 bases between. The CDR3 is 16 amino acids. Written as DNA, the CDR3 is TGTGCCAGCTCACCACTTATCGCGTGGAGGCCCTATGGCTACACCTTC. Amino acid sequence: CASSPLIAWRPYGYTF.

This clone was counted between two and nine times. The chain is built from TRBV28 and TRBJ1-5; unclear D gene. The CDR3 is 11 residues long. Germline CDR1 MDHEN, CDR2 SYDVKM. V was shortened by 5 bases and J by 7 bases, with 6 bases between the two germline ends. This CDR3 reads CASSQLQPQHF. In DNA form, the CDR3 reads TGTGCCAGCAGTCAACTACAGCCCCAGCATTTT.

The V gene is TRBV7-2, the J gene TRBJ2-2; D possibly corresponds to TRBD2 (5 bases). The V end was cut by 5 bases, the J end by 7 bases, with 17 bases between. Germline V gene data show CDR1 as SGHTA and CDR2 as FQGNSA. The CDR3 totals 15 residues. As DNA, the CDR3 is TGTGCCAGCAGCCCAGCACGGGGTCGGAGCGGGGAGCTGTTTTTT. Residues: CASSPARGRSGELFF.

The genes are TRBV5-4 and TRBJ1-2, with 9 bases that match TRBD1. After removal of 0 bases from V and 3 bases from J, the junction contained 6 bases not matched to a gene. Germline V gene sequence: CDR1 SGHNT, CDR2 YYREEE (reference sequence). The CDR3 consists of 16 residues. CDR3 amino acids: CASSLGDRDSHYGYTF. CDR3 bases: TGTGCCAGCAGCTTGGGGGACAGGGATTCCCACTATGGCTACACCTTC.

The chain has TRBV2 and TRBJ1-2; tentative D call: TRBD1 (5 bases). Trimming removed 8 bases at V and 6 bases at J, with 19 bases between. This CDR3 has 14 residues. Looked up from germline, CDR1 is SNHLY and CDR2 is FYNNEI. The CDR3: CASGEGASSHGYTF. The CDR3 bases are TGTGCCAGCGGCGAAGGGGCGAGTTCACATGGCTACACCTTC.

The rearrangement uses TRBV6-5 and TRBJ2-5; 8 nucleotides line up with TRBD1. Unmatched junction bases numbered 4, after V lost 6 bases and J lost 7 bases. There are 12 residues in the CDR3. Germline V lookup: CDR1 MNHEY, CDR2 SVGAGI. CDR3 DNA sequence: TGTGCCAGCAGCTTTGACAGGGGGACCCAGTACTTC. Translating it yields CASSFDRGTQYF.

The chain links TRBV28 to TRBJ1-6; D is ambiguous. The germline V gene has CDR1 MDHEN and CDR2 SYDVKM. Trimming removed 5 bases from V and 9 bases from J, with 20 bases in between. The CDR3 contains 16 residues. The CDR3: CASSILSGSVGSPLHF. CDR3 bases: TGTGCCAGCAGTATCTTGTCTGGGAGCGTCGGTTCACCCCTCCACTTT.

In its sample, this clone was seen once. CDR3 amino acids: CASSPRTVGFF. CDR3 nucleotides: TGTGCCAGCAGCCCCAGGACAGTCGGTTTCTTT. The chain carries TRBV12-3 or TRBV12-4 and TRBJ1-1; D may be TRBD1 (6 bases). The CDR3 extends over 11 amino acids. V was cut by 6 bases and J by 13 bases, with 15 bases left in between.

This clone occurred once. The chain couples TRBV5-1 to TRBJ2-1; D perhaps matches TRBD2 (7 bases). CDR1 is SGHRS, CDR2 YFSETQ, per germline. The V and J ends lost 3 bases and 8 bases respectively, with 18 bases between them. This CDR3 spans 15 amino acids. The CDR3 nucleotides are TGCGCCAGCAGCTGGGGCCTAGCGGAGGGGGATGAGCAGTTCTTC. It encodes CASSWGLAEGDEQFF.